This paragraph covers one T cell receptor beta chain sequence. The antigen is not known. The data stem from a study of T cell responses to AZD1222 COVID-19 vaccine. Findings and caveats of the study: Baseline seropositives among AZD1222 recipients totaled only five to seven. The repertoires were collected only after the peak T cell response. Close to half of all spike-specific TCRs reportedly target regions of the variants that are unmutated.

With 2 bases removed from V and 7 bases from J, the gap between germline ends came to 18 bases. The length of the CDR3 is 15 residues. CDR1 is MNHEY and CDR2 is SVGEGT in the germline V gene. Profiling relied on immunoSEQ multiplex PCR, and the TCRdb table lists in-frame clones only, not all of them. Seen here are 55,000 to 70,000 clones, approximately 92% observed once, and the top ten hold 6% to 7.5%. The sequence derives from an adult who received the AZD1222 COVID-19 vaccine. The sample in question was peripheral blood, obtained 28 days after the second AZD1222 dose. The chain links TRBV6-2 or TRBV6-3 to TRBJ2-7; possibly TRBD2 for D (7 bases). CDR3 coding DNA: TGTGCCAGCAGTTACGGGGGGGCGAGCTTCGTAGAGCAGTACTTC. It encodes CASSYGGASFVEQYF.